One sample yielded the 27 T cell receptor beta chains listed below, sequenced in a study of post-analysis software for immune sequencing data. Their recognized antigens are unknown. Study observations and caveats: Among a few TRBV segments more frequent in patients than controls were TRBV5-6, TRBV5-1 and TRBV20-1.

Each TCR beta cDNA library carried unique molecular identifiers. TCRdb itself ran the PCR reads through MiXCR, one entry per CDR3 protein. In the table there are 550,000 to 700,000 distinct CDR3 sequences, roughly two fifths of which are singletons. Sequencing used blood. These receptors all come from a girl aged 5-17 years with multiple sclerosis.

The chain combines TRBV5-1 with TRBJ2-7; TRBD1 matches 8 bases. Germline V gene sequence: CDR1 SGHRS, CDR2 YFSETQ. This CDR3 has 16 residues. The J segment lost 2 bases and the V segment lost 0 bases, leaving 7 bases of the junction unmatched. The CDR3 spells CASSLAGGVLAYEQYF. The CDR3 DNA is TGCGCCAGCAGCTTGGCAGGGGGCGTTCTTGCCTACGAGCAGTACTTC.

This sequence joins TRBV10-3 and TRBJ1-5; D uncertain. This CDR3 contains 13 residues. The V end was cut by 11 bases, the J end by 4 bases, with 15 bases between. Germline CDR1 ENHRY, CDR2 SYGVKD. In DNA form, the CDR3 reads TGTGCCCTCAAGGGAAACAGTAATCAGCCCCAGCATTTT. This gives the protein CALKGNSNQPQHF.

This clonotype was seen only a few times. This chain joins TRBV29-1 and TRBJ2-7; no clear D. Trimming stripped 7 bases from V and 0 bases from J, with 13 bases between. CDR1 and CDR2 from the germline V gene are SQVTM and ANQGSEA. The length of the CDR3 is 13 residues. CDR3 coding DNA: TGCAGCGGACTGGGCGCGAGCTCCTACGAGCAGTACTTC. This gives the protein CSGLGASSYEQYF.

The V call is TRBV20-1, the J call TRBJ1-4; D uncertain. CDR3 size: 12 residues. V lost 5 bases to trimming and J lost 12 bases, with 16 bases between them. CDR1 and CDR2 (germline): DFQATT, SNEGSKA (reference sequence). This chain's CDR3 is CSAFSTGRELFF. CDR3 coding DNA: TGCAGTGCTTTTTCGACCGGGAGGGAACTGTTTTTT.

This clonotype showed up just a few times. The gene calls are TRBV5-1 and TRBJ1-4, with TRBD1 matching 7 bases. The ends lost 0 bases at V and 7 bases at J; junction bases unmatched: 3. The germline gives CDR1 SGHRS, CDR2 YFSETQ. The CDR3 sequence is 14 residues long. The CDR3 spells CASSLVQGSEKLFF. DNA of the CDR3: TGCGCCAGCAGCTTGGTACAGGGGAGTGAAAAACTGTTTTTT.

The chain joins TRBV4-1 to TRBJ2-7, with D tentatively TRBD1 (6 bases). TRBJ2-5 explains the end of the DNA better; the J call may be wrong. CDR3 length: 15 amino acids. CDR1 MGHRA and CDR2 YSYEKL come from the germline V gene. CDR3 amino acids: CASSQAGVIQETQYF. The DNA for the CDR3 is TGCGCCAGCAGCCAAGCAGGGGTCATACAAGAGACCCAGTACTTC.

The chain has TRBV5-5 and TRBJ1-5; 7 bases align to TRBD1. J lost 7 bases, V lost 5 bases, and 6 bases had no gene match. CDR3 size: 13 residues. Germline CDR1 and CDR2: SGHKS and YYEKEE (reference sequence). The CDR3 loop reads CASRGQVGQPQHF. CDR3 bases: TGTGCCAGCAGAGGACAGGTCGGACAGCCCCAGCATTTT.

This clonotype has just a few counts. This rearrangement joins TRBV5-1 to TRBJ2-5, with 8 bases that match TRBD1. The CDR3 has 14 residues. V lost 3 bases to trimming and J lost 5 bases; unmatched junction nucleotides: 6. CDR1 is SGHRS, CDR2 YFSETQ, per germline. The CDR3: CASSWTGSRETQYF. As DNA, the CDR3 is TGCGCCAGCAGCTGGACAGGGTCAAGGGAGACCCAGTACTTC.

The chain employs TRBV29-1 and TRBJ2-1; 9 bases agree with TRBD2. V lost 0 bases to trimming and J lost 4 bases; unmatched junction nucleotides: 4. The CDR3 runs to 15 residues. Germline V lookup: CDR1 SQVTM, CDR2 ANQGSEA. DNA for the CDR3: TGCAGCGTTGAAGAGGGCAGCGGGGGGTACAATGAGCAGTTCTTC. It yields the protein CSVEEGSGGYNEQFF.

Worth noting for this clonotype: Relative to the germline gene, one junction end is altered; a read error may explain this. V is TRBV12-3 or TRBV12-4 and J is TRBJ2-7, with TRBD2 matching 7 bases. This CDR3 comprises 16 residues. The DNA for the CDR3 is TGTGCCAGTAGTTCGTCCAGCGGGATCTCCTCCTACGAGCAGTACTTC. Translating gives CASSSSSGISSYEQYF.

The chain has TRBV5-1 and TRBJ2-2; 7 bases map to TRBD1. J was trimmed by 6 bases and V by 4 bases; bases with no gene match: 6. CDR1 is SGHRS, CDR2 YFSETQ, per germline. This CDR3 is built from 14 residues. As DNA, the CDR3 is TGCGCCAGCAGCGTTGGACAGGTCCCCGGGGAGCTGTTTTTT. Amino acid sequence: CASSVGQVPGELFF.

This clonotype was observed a few times. This chain connects TRBV6-6 to TRBJ1-2; D call uncertain. V lost 8 bases and J lost 1, with 14 bases in between. Germline lookup yields CDR1 MNHNY and CDR2 SVGAGI (reference sequence). CDR3 length equals 14 residues. DNA of the CDR3: TGTGCCAGCGCACACAGTCGGGGTAACTATGGCTACACCTTC. Translating gives CASAHSRGNYGYTF.

This clonotype has more than one count but fewer than ten. The J gene is TRBJ2-4, the V gene TRBV4-1; no reliable D call. CDR3 length equals 15 residues. From germline, CDR1 is MGHRA and CDR2 YSYEKL. Trimming pared 1 base from V and 13 bases from J, leaving 20 bases between. The DNA of the CDR3 is TGCGCCAGCAGCCAAGGTCGGGCGACCGCCCCAGAGCAGTACTTC. It encodes CASSQGRATAPEQYF.

This rearrangement joins TRBV4-1 to TRBJ2-5; 10 positions match TRBD1. This CDR3 contains 16 residues. The germline gives CDR1 MGHRA, CDR2 YSYEKL. V dropped 2 bases and J dropped 4; count of bases not matched to a gene: 7. CDR3 in amino acids: CASSQLGTGVGETQYF. In nucleotides, the CDR3 is TGCGCCAGCAGCCAACTAGGGACAGGGGTGGGAGAGACCCAGTACTTC.

The chain joins TRBV7-6 to TRBJ2-3, with D hard to call. Trimming shortened V by 2 bases and J by 0 bases, and 21 bases separated the two germline ends. From germline, CDR1 is SGHVS and CDR2 FNYEAQ. This CDR3 spans 19 amino acids. In nucleotides, the CDR3 is TGTGCCAGCAGCTTATCTACACCGCTGGAAGCGTGGAGCACAGATACGCAGTATTTT. The encoded protein is CASSLSTPLEAWSTDTQYF.

About this clonotype: The junction does not match germline at one end; this may be a read error. The chain recombines TRBV12-3 or TRBV12-4 with TRBJ1-2, with D uncertain. There are 11 residues in the CDR3. CDR3 region: CTSSSQWFYTF. In DNA, the CDR3 is TGTACCAGCAGTTCGCAGTGGTTCTACACCTTC.

V is TRBV6-5 and J is TRBJ1-4; D is undetermined. This CDR3 has 16 amino acids. V gave up 5 bases and J gave up 5 bases, with 18 bases separating them. Germline lookup yields CDR1 MNHEY and CDR2 SVGAGI. CDR3 nucleotides: TGTGCCAGCAGTCGCTTTGGCCGGGGAGTGAATGAAAAACTGTTTTTT. It codes for CASSRFGRGVNEKLFF.

The rearrangement links TRBV7-2 to TRBJ1-6; 7 nucleotides line up with TRBD1. Germline CDR1 SGHTA, CDR2 FQGNSA. With V trimmed by 4 bases and J by 11 bases, 8 bases remained unmatched. The CDR3 length is 14 residues. CDR3 sequence: CASSSPGQMTPLHF. CDR3 coding DNA: TGTGCCAGCAGCTCACCGGGACAGATGACACCCCTCCACTTT.

The chain combines TRBV20-1 with TRBJ2-1; 11 nucleotides align to TRBD2. Germline V gene lookup returns CDR1 DFQATT and CDR2 SNEGSKA (reference sequence). The CDR3 loop spans 15 amino acids. With 7 bases clipped from V and 5 bases from J, the junction kept 10 bases outside the gene matches. CDR3 in amino acids: CSVPTSGIYNNEQFF. DNA for the CDR3: TGCAGTGTTCCGACTAGCGGGATCTATAACAATGAGCAGTTCTTC.

The rearrangement joins TRBV27 to TRBJ2-5; D is undetermined. Germline assignment: CDR1 MNHEY and CDR2 SMNVEV (reference sequence). V lost 6 bases and J lost 11, with 22 bases in between. The CDR3 consists of 14 residues. In DNA, the CDR3 is TGTGCCAGCAGCCTCAAAACCCCCTCTTACCAGCAGTACTTC. Translated, it gives CASSLKTPSYQQYF.

This chain connects TRBV7-2 to TRBJ1-5; D not resolved. Germline CDR1 SGHTA, CDR2 FQGNSA. The CDR3 sequence is 14 residues long. V lost 3 bases and J 0 bases, leaving 6 bases between the germline ends. DNA of the CDR3: TGTGCCAGCAGCTTCACCTTTAGCAATCAGCCCCAGCATTTT. It yields the protein CASSFTFSNQPQHF. Using reference TRBV7-2 and TRBJ1-5 for the parts outside the CDR3, the full variable domain is GAGVSQSPSNKVTEKGKDVELRCDPISGHTALYWYRQSLGQGLEFLIYFQGNSAPDKSGLPSDRFSAERTGGSVSTLTIQRTQQEDSAVYLCASSFTFSNQPQHFGDGTRLSIL.

The V gene is TRBV12-3 or TRBV12-4, the J gene TRBJ2-7, with no clear D. This CDR3 has 11 amino acids. The germline V and J ends were trimmed by 8 bases and 2 bases, with 7 bases remaining between them. For the CDR3, the DNA is TGTGCCAGCGGCCAGACCTACGAGCAGTACTTC. Translation gives CASGQTYEQYF.

The rearrangement links TRBV25-1 to TRBJ2-1; TRBD2 agrees at 14 bases. Germline lookup yields CDR1 MGHDK and CDR2 SYGVNS. Losses at the gene ends were 6 bases for V and 7 bases for J; bases not matched to a gene: 11. CDR3 length: 17 amino acids. The CDR3 DNA reads as TGTGCCAGCAGGAGGACTAGCGGGGGGCTTCTGGGGAATGAGCAGTTCTTC. Its protein is CASRRTSGGLLGNEQFF.

V usage is TRBV5-1 and J usage is TRBJ1-1; 11 bases map to TRBD1. This CDR3 is 14 amino acids long. Germline V gene data show CDR1 as SGHRS and CDR2 as YFSETQ. The trim removed 3 bases at V and 6 bases at J, leaving 4 bases unmatched. CDR3 residues: CASSWTGGEAEAFF. The CDR3 coding sequence is TGCGCCAGCAGCTGGACAGGGGGCGAAGCTGAAGCTTTCTTT.

This rearrangement joins TRBV4-1 to TRBJ2-5; TRBD2 matches 14 bases. The V and J ends lost 5 bases and 7 bases, in that order; junction bases with no gene match: 9. The germline gives CDR1 MGHRA, CDR2 YSYEKL. The CDR3 totals 16 residues. The CDR3 sequence: CASSTVTSGGAWTQYF. CDR3 in DNA: TGCGCCAGCAGCACGGTGACTAGCGGGGGGGCCTGGACCCAGTACTTC.

The CDR3 sequence is CARRNRNTEAFF. In nucleotides, the CDR3 is TGTGCCAGGAGGAACAGGAACACTGAAGCTTTCTTT. J is TRBJ1-1 and V is TRBV2; D not certain. The CDR3 runs 12 residues. Germline CDR1 is SNHLY and CDR2 is FYNNEI. Trimming left V 9 bases short and J 1 base short, with 9 bases between.

This rearrangement joins TRBV6-5 to TRBJ1-2; TRBD1 aligns across 7 bases. Germline V gene sequence: CDR1 MNHEY, CDR2 SVGAGI. The junction had 6 bases not matched to a gene; V was cut back by 6 bases and J by 8 bases. The CDR3 has 12 amino acids. The CDR3 DNA reads TGTGCCAGCAGGGCGACAGGGAAAGGCTACACCTTC. It encodes CASRATGKGYTF.